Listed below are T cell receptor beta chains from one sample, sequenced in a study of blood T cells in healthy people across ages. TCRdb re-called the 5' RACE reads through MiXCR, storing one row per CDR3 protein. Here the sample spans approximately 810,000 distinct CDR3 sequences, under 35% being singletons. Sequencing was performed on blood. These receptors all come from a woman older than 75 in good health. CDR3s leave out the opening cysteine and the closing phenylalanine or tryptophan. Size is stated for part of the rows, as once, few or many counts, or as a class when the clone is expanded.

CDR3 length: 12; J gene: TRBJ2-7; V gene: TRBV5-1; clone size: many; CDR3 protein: ASSKDGTGYEQY
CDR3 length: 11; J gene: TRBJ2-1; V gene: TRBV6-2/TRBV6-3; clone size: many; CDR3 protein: ASSYSYYNEQF
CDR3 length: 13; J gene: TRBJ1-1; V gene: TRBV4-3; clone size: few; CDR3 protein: ASSQALRVETEAF
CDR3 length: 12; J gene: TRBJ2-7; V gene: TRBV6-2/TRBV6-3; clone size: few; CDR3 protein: ASSYLGQRYEQY
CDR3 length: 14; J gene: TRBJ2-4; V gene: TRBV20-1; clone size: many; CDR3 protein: SARASGQIAKNIQY
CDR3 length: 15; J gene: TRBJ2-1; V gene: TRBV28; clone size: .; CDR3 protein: ASSFNKRTSGYNEQF
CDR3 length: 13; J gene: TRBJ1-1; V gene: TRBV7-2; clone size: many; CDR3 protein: ASSLGRRTGVEAF
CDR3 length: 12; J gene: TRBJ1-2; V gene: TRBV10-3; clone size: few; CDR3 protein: AIRVGYRISGYT
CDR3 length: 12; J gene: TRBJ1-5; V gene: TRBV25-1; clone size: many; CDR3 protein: ASRATGINQPQH
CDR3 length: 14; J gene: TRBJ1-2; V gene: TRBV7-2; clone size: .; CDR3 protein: ASSLAGSGEGYGYT
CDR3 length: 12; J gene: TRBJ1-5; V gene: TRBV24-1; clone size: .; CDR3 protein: ATSEAGPDQPQH
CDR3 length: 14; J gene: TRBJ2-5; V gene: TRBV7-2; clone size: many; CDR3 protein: ASSFRGGSIGETQY
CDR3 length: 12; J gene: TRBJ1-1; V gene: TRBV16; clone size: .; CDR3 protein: ASSQSSLNTEAF
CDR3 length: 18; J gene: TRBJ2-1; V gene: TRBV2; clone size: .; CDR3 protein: ASRSTPGTGGHSLNNEQF
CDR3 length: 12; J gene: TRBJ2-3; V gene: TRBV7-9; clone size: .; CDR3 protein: ASSLGDSRYTQY
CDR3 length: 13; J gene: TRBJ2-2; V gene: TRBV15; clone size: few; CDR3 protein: ATSNGGGITGELF
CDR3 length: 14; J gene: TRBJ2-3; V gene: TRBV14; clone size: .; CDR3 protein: ASSPSRTSGGDTQY
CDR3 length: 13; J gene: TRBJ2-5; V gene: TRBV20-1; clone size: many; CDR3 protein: SASQGGGSRETQY
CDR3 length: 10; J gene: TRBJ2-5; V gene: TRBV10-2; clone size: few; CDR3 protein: ASTPGQETQY
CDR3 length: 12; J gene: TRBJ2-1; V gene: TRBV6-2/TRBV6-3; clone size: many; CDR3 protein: ASSNSGGMGEQF
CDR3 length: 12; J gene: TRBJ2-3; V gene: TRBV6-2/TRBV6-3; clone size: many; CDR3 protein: ASSYGGSADTQY
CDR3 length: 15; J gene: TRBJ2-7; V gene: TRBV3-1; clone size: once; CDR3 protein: ASSQDPRASGKGEQY
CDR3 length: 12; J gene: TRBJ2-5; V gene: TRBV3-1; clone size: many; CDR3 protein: ASSHLGLGETQY
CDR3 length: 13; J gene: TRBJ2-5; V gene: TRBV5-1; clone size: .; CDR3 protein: ASSPREDRGGTQY
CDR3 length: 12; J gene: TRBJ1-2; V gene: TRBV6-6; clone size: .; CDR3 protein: ASSLQRADYGYT
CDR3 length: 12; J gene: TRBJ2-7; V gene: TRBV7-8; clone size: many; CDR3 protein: ASSLETVSYEQY
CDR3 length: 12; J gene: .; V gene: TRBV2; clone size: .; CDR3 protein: ACRPGTGKETQY
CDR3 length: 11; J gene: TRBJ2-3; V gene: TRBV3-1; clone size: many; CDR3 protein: ASKLAGEDTQY
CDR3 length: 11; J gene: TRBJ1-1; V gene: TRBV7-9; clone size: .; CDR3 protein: ASSFTGEIRAF
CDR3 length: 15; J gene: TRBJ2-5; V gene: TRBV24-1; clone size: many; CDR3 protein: ATSTGTSGTYQETQY
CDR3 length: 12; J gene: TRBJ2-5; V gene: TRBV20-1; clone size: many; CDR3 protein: SARVGRGEETQY
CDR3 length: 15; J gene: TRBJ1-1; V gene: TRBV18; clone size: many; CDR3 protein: ASGKGRDRGWATEAF
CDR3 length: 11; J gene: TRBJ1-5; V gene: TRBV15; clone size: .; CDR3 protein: ATGREIKEPQH
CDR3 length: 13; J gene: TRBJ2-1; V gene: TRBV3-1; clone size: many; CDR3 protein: ASSQGPSGYNEQF
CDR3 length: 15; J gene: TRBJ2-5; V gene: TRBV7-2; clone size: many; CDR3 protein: ASSLAPRGGGQETQY
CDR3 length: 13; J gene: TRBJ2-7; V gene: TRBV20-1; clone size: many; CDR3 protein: SASGTGYVSSEQY
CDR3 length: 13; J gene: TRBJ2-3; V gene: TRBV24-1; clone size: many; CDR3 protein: ATSDFSRGTDTQY
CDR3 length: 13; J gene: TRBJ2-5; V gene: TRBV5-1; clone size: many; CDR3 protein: ASSVSTSGEETQY
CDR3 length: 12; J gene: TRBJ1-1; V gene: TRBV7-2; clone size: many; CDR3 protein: ASSLATLNTEAF
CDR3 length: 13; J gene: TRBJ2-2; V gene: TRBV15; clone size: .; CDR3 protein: ATSREVGGARELF
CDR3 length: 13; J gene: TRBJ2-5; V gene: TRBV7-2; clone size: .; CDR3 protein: ASSRQGLSQETQY
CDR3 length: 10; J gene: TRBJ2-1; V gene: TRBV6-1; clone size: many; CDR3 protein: ASSGRRNEQF
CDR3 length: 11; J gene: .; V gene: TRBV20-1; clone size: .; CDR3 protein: SARGASTYEQY
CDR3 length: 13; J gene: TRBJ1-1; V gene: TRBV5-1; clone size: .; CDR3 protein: ASSLDGDRTTEAF
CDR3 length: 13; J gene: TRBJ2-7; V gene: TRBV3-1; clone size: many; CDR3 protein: ASSQGAMSSYEQY
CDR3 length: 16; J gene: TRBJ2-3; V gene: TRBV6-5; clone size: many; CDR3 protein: ASSYFPLASGNTDTQY
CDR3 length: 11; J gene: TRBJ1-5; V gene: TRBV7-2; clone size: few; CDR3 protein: ASSQQGLEPQH
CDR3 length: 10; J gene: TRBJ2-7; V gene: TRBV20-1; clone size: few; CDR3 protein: RASERTYEQY
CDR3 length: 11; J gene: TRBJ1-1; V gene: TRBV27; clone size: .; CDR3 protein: ASSSARDTEAF
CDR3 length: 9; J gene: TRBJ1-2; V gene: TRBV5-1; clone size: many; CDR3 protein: ASRKRYGYT
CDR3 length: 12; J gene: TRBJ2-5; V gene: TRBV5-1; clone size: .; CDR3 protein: ASSSTGVVETQY
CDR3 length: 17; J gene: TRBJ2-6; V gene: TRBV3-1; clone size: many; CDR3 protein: ASSQAPGSGNSGANVLT
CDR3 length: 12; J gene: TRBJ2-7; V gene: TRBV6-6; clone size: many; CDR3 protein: ASSKTGQHYEQY